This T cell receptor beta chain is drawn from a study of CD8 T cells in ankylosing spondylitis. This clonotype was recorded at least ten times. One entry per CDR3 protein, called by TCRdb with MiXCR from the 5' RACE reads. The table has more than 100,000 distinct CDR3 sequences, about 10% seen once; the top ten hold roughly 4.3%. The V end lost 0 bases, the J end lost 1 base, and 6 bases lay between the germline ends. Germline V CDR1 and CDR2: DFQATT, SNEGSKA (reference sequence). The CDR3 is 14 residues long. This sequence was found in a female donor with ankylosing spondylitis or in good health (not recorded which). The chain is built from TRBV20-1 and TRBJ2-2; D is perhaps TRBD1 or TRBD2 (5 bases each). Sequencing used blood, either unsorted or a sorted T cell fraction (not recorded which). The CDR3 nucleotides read TGCAGTGCTAGAGATGGGGGGAACACCGGGGAGCTGTTTTTT. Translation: CSARDGGNTGELFF.